The next 20 T cell receptor beta chains were all read from a single sample in a study of T cell repertoires in cytomegalovirus infection. The antigens of these receptors remain unknown. MiXCR, run by TCRdb on the reads, gives a single entry per CDR3 protein. The sample includes hundreds of thousands of distinct CDR3 sequences, 25% to 35% of them seen just once. Sequenced material: cultured PBMCs, taken from culture after CMV antigen stimulation. All receptors derive from a human donor in good health (CMV status not recorded). Some clones in this sample may be carry-over from other donors' samples.

This clonotype was observed at least ten times. The chain combines TRBV7-2 with TRBJ1-4; TRBD1 might be the D (6 bases). Germline CDR1 reads SGHTA; CDR2 reads FQGNSA. Trimming shortened V by 5 bases and J by 11 bases, and 15 bases separated the two germline ends. The CDR3 totals 13 residues. CDR3 in DNA: TGTGCCAGCAGCCCCGGAAGGGGGGGGAAACTGTTTTTT. Translation gives CASSPGRGGKLFF.

The chain is built from TRBV4-1 and TRBJ1-1; no reliable D call. This CDR3 is 15 amino acids long. In germline, CDR1 is MGHRA, CDR2 YSYEKL. Trimming stripped 0 bases from V and 2 bases from J, with 10 bases between. This CDR3 is CASSQDSGVNTEAFF. CDR3 DNA: TGCGCCAGCAGCCAAGATAGCGGGGTTAACACTGAAGCTTTCTTT.

The J gene is TRBJ1-2, the V gene TRBV19; D unclear. This CDR3 contains 15 residues. The V gene lost 1 base and the J gene lost 5 bases, with 14 bases spanning the gap. Germline CDR1 LNHDA, CDR2 SQIVND (reference sequence). In DNA, the CDR3 is TGTGCCAGTAGTATAGGAGTCAACAGCTTTTATGGCTACACCTTC. This gives the protein CASSIGVNSFYGYTF.

DNA of the CDR3: TGTGCCAGCGACGGCAATCAGCCCCAGCATTTT. Protein product: CASDGNQPQHF. The chain recombines TRBV6-6 with TRBJ1-5; unclear D gene. Trimming shortened V by 8 bases and J by 2 bases, and 4 bases separated the two germline ends. This CDR3 spans 11 amino acids. Germline V gives CDR1 MNHNY, CDR2 SVGAGI (reference sequence).

Here the CDR3 DNA reads TGTGCCATCAGTGTACGGGACAGGGGGCGCGGGGAGACCCAGTACTTC. Its protein product is CAISVRDRGRGETQYF. The chain combines TRBV10-3 with TRBJ2-5, with 12 bases lining up with TRBD1. This CDR3 has 16 amino acids. The J segment lost 5 bases and the V segment lost 4 bases, leaving 8 bases of the junction unmatched. Germline V CDR1 and CDR2: ENHRY, SYGVKD.

This chain connects TRBV4-1 to TRBJ2-1, with 14 nucleotides matching TRBD2. Germline CDR1 is MGHRA and CDR2 is YSYEKL. The CDR3 extends over 19 amino acids. V trimming: 2 bases; J trimming: 6 bases; junction bases outside the gene matches: 12. Written as DNA, the CDR3 is TGCGCCAGCAGCCAACTAAACCCCGGACTAGCGGGGGGTCTCAATGAGCAGTTCTTC. Translated, it gives CASSQLNPGLAGGLNEQFF.

The chain uses TRBV7-9 and TRBJ1-4, with D unresolved. Germline V gene data show CDR1 as SEHNR and CDR2 as FQNEAQ (reference sequence). This CDR3 region has 13 residues. With 5 bases removed from V and 6 bases from J, the gap between germline ends came to 10 bases. The CDR3 is CASSPSADEKLFF. The CDR3 nucleotides read TGTGCCAGCAGCCCCTCGGCGGATGAAAAACTGTTTTTT.

The chain joins TRBV12-3 or TRBV12-4 to TRBJ2-2; tentatively, D is TRBD2 (5 bases). The CDR3 runs 15 residues. Trimming left V 1 base short and J 7 bases short, with 13 bases between. In nucleotides, the CDR3 is TGTGCCAGCAGTTTAGGTGGCGGAGGAATCGGGGAGCTGTTTTTT. Encoded protein: CASSLGGGGIGELFF.

This clonotype was counted only a few times. The rearrangement uses TRBV6-1 and TRBJ1-4; D unclear. CDR1 MNHNS and CDR2 SASEGT come from the germline V gene. Trimming took off 6 bases at V and 4 bases at J, with 12 bases between the two ends. There are 14 residues in the CDR3. CDR3 DNA: TGTGCCAGCAGCGAACCGTTTTATAATGAAAAACTGTTTTTT. As protein: CASSEPFYNEKLFF.

This chain connects TRBV30 to TRBJ1-5; TRBD1 aligns across 7 bases. This CDR3 comprises 15 residues. Unmatched junction bases numbered 11, after V lost 2 bases and J lost 7 bases. The germline V gene has CDR1 GTSNPN and CDR2 SVGIG (reference sequence). The CDR3 DNA sequence: TGTGCCTGGAGTAGGGGAGGGGGCGATGGCCAGCCCCAGCATTTT. As protein: CAWSRGGGDGQPQHF.

The chain couples TRBV7-2 to TRBJ1-1; no firm D call. V gave up 6 bases and J gave up 5 bases, with 19 bases separating them. The CDR3 covers 15 residues. Germline-derived CDR1 and CDR2 are SGHTA and FQGNSA. The chain's CDR3 is CASRKDLLGGTEAFF. The CDR3 DNA sequence: TGTGCCAGCAGGAAGGATCTCCTTGGAGGGACTGAAGCTTTCTTT.

This clonotype has just a few counts. This chain uses TRBV12-3 or TRBV12-4 with TRBJ2-7; D is unresolved. Trimming cost V 5 bases and J 4 bases, with 18 bases left between them. This CDR3 has 15 amino acids. This chain's CDR3 is CASSPTGRRQYEQYF. The CDR3 DNA sequence: TGTGCCAGCAGTCCGACCGGGCGGCGGCAGTACGAGCAGTACTTC.

This clonotype was observed a few times. The rearrangement joins TRBV20-1 to TRBJ2-3, with D hard to call. Germline values: CDR1 DFQATT, CDR2 SNEGSKA (reference sequence). The CDR3 contains 13 residues. V was clipped by 3 bases and J by 2 bases, with 9 bases between them. CDR3 DNA: TGCAGTGCTAGGGCCGAGCCCACAGATACGCAGTATTTT. Protein: CSARAEPTDTQYF.

This clonotype appeared a few times. The rearrangement uses TRBV7-6 and TRBJ2-1, with unresolved D. The CDR3 consists of 12 residues. Germline-derived CDR1 and CDR2 are SGHVS and FNYEAQ. The germline V and J ends were trimmed by 5 bases and 7 bases, with 9 bases remaining between them. CDR3 DNA sequence: TGTGCCAGCAGCCCCCACCTGAATGAGCAGTTCTTC. Translated, it gives CASSPHLNEQFF.

CDR3 in DNA: TGTGCCAGCAGTTCTCCGGGACAGGGGGCTGATGGCTACACCTTC. Translation: CASSSPGQGADGYTF. The rearrangement links TRBV6-6 to TRBJ1-2; 12 nucleotides match TRBD1. Per germline, CDR1 MNHNY and CDR2 SVGAGI (reference sequence). V lost 4 bases and J lost 6; bases outside the gene matches: 6. This CDR3 is built from 15 residues.

The chain has TRBV29-1 and TRBJ2-7; 10 bases agree with TRBD2. V lost 5 bases, J lost 6 bases, and 7 bases stayed unmatched. CDR1 is SQVTM and CDR2 is ANQGSEA in the germline V gene. The CDR3 extends over 13 amino acids. The CDR3 DNA reads as TGCAGCGTTTTCCTCAGGACTAGCGGCGAGCAGTACTTC. Translating it yields CSVFLRTSGEQYF.

The V and J genes are TRBV6-2 or TRBV6-3 and TRBJ2-3; D possibly corresponds to TRBD1 (6 bases). The CDR3 has 14 amino acids. Trimming left V 6 bases short and J 0 bases short, with 10 bases between. CDR1 is MNHEY, CDR2 SVGEGT, per germline. The CDR3 bases are TGTGCCAGCAGAACGACAGGCAGCACAGATACGCAGTATTTT. Amino acids: CASRTTGSTDTQYF.

This clonotype has just one count. This chain links TRBV6-5 with TRBJ2-7, with TRBD2 identical over 14 bases. The CDR3 is 14 residues long. CDR1 MNHEY and CDR2 SVGAGI come from the germline V gene. V was pared by 6 bases and J by 6 bases, with 4 bases of the junction left unmatched. Here the CDR3 reads CASRGTSGSGEQYF. CDR3 nucleotides: TGTGCCAGCAGAGGGACTAGCGGGAGCGGCGAGCAGTACTTC.

This clonotype was detected a few times. The rearrangement joins TRBV4-2 to TRBJ2-5, with TRBD1 matching over 8 bases. Trimming cost V 4 bases and J 5 bases; bases outside gene matches: 9. The CDR3 is 15 residues long. Germline V gives CDR1 LGHNA, CDR2 YNFKEQ. CDR3 sequence reads: CASSPQTGAGETQYF. The CDR3 coding sequence is TGTGCCAGCAGCCCACAGACAGGGGCGGGGGAGACCCAGTACTTC.

This rearrangement joins TRBV5-4 to TRBJ1-1; 11 nucleotides agree with TRBD1. The CDR3 has 16 amino acids. CDR1 and CDR2 from the germline V gene are SGHNT and YYREEE (reference sequence). Trimming at V came to 4 bases and at J to 3 bases, leaving 8 bases not matched to a gene. In DNA form, the CDR3 reads TGTGCCAGCAGCGGATCGGACAGGGGGCATCACACTGAAGCTTTCTTT. Translation gives CASSGSDRGHHTEAFF.